The 15 T cell receptor beta chains presented below share a single source sample, sequenced in a study of T-cell memory formation after mild COVID-19 (dated by TCRdb to the early 2020s). To prepare the library, 5' RACE was applied. TCRdb names Illumina NovaSeq 6000 as the instrument used. TCRdb reran the public reads through fastp at Q25 and MiXCR, keeping productive beta chains. Rows with one shared CDR3 protein collapse into an entry with the most common genes and DNA. The sample data list some 350,000 distinct CDR3 sequences, and approximately 15% of these were observed just once. The ten largest clones capture 20% to 25% of the sample. The sequenced sample was PBMCs or a T cell subset sorted from them (not recorded which). Source of these receptors: a man younger than 35 who had mild COVID-19 (a few samples of this study predate the infection). The sample titles of this study are shuffled in the database, so cell type and time point are left out; the donor was told from shared clones.

V is TRBV6-5 and J is TRBJ2-5; 8 bases map to TRBD2. The germline CDR1 and CDR2 sequences are MNHEY and SVGAGI. V shed 0 bases, J shed 5 bases, and the junction held 8 bases outside the gene matches. This CDR3 has 16 residues. The DNA for the CDR3 is TGTGCCAGCAGTTACTCCTCGGGGGGGAACGGCGAGACCCAGTACTTC. Translation: CASSYSSGGNGETQYF.

The chain joins TRBV7-9 to TRBJ2-2, with D hard to call. CDR1 SEHNR and CDR2 FQNEAQ come from the germline V gene (reference sequence). Trimming cost V 5 bases and J 4 bases, with 14 bases left between them. The CDR3 extends over 15 amino acids. The DNA of the CDR3 is TGTGCCAGCAGCAAGGCGCCGGGTGGCACCGGGGAGCTGTTTTTT. As protein: CASSKAPGGTGELFF.

The genes are TRBV15 and TRBJ2-2; maybe TRBD2 (5 bases). V was shortened by 8 bases and J by 6 bases, with 13 bases between the two germline ends. This CDR3 contains 13 residues. Germline CDR1 reads LNHNV; CDR2 reads YYDKDF (reference sequence). Written as DNA, the CDR3 is TGTGCCACCGGTTCGGAGGCAGCCGGGGAGCTGTTTTTT. Its translation: CATGSEAAGELFF.

The V call is TRBV28, the J call TRBJ1-1; 10 bases are a match to TRBD1. This CDR3 region has 17 residues. Germline loops: CDR1 MDHEN, CDR2 SYDVKM. V lost 4 bases and J lost 11; bases outside the gene matches: 19. The CDR3 spells CASSSSTGGVITGMAFF. The CDR3 coding sequence is TGTGCCAGCAGTTCATCGACAGGGGGCGTAATAACCGGTATGGCTTTCTTT.

V is TRBV4-3 and J is TRBJ1-2; no reliable D call. Germline CDR1 reads LGHNA; CDR2 reads YSLEER. Trimming pared 1 base from V and 5 bases from J, leaving 20 bases between. This CDR3 spans 17 amino acids. Written as DNA, the CDR3 is TGCGCCAGCAGCCAAGGGCCCTCCCTTATAAGCCCATATGGCTACACCTTC. Translating gives CASSQGPSLISPYGYTF.

This clonotype was counted between two and nine times. The chain links TRBV24-1 to TRBJ2-5; the D gene is possibly TRBD2 (5 bases). The CDR3 sequence is 13 residues long. Germline loops: CDR1 KGHDR, CDR2 SFDVKD. V lost 10 bases and J 3 bases, leaving 14 bases between the germline ends. CDR3 in DNA: TGTGCCACAAGCGAGGGCGCCAAAGAGACCCAGTACTTC. This gives the protein CATSEGAKETQYF.

The rearrangement links TRBV12-3 or TRBV12-4 to TRBJ2-5, with no clear D. The CDR3 extends over 16 amino acids. V was clipped by 5 bases and J by 2 bases, with 18 bases between them. The CDR3 sequence is CASSHPGPRRQETQYF. CDR3 DNA: TGTGCCAGCAGTCATCCAGGCCCGAGGCGGCAAGAGACCCAGTACTTC.

V usage is TRBV7-9 and J usage is TRBJ2-5; D is uncertain. The CDR3 is 14 amino acids. Trimming pared 5 bases from V and 4 bases from J, leaving 14 bases between. From germline, CDR1 is SEHNR and CDR2 FQNEAQ (reference sequence). CDR3 sequence: CASSPLVVGETQYF. CDR3 nucleotides: TGTGCCAGCAGCCCCTTAGTCGTCGGAGAGACCCAGTACTTC.

This clonotype was observed a handful of times. J is TRBJ2-1 and V is TRBV6-1; perhaps D is TRBD1 or TRBD2 (6 bases each). The germline V gene has CDR1 MNHNS and CDR2 SASEGT. V was cut by 2 bases and J by 3 bases, with 14 bases left in between. The CDR3 is made up of 16 amino acids. DNA for the CDR3: TGTGCCAGCAGTGAACAAATAGGGGGAGGCTACAATGAGCAGTTCTTC. Amino acids: CASSEQIGGGYNEQFF.

This chain links TRBV6-2 or TRBV6-3 with TRBJ1-2; 7 bases are a match to TRBD1. V gave up 4 bases and J gave up 4 bases; unmatched junction bases: 6. The CDR3 length is 14 residues. Germline CDR1 and CDR2: MNHEY and SVGEGT. The CDR3 DNA reads TGTGCCAGCAGTTTCCGGGGACAGCTCTATGGCTACACCTTC. Residues: CASSFRGQLYGYTF.

This clonotype was counted at least ten times. This chain links TRBV7-2 with TRBJ1-2; D unclear. CDR1 and CDR2 (germline): SGHTA, FQGNSA. V lost 3 bases, J lost 5 bases, and 19 bases lay in between. The CDR3 loop spans 16 amino acids. This chain's CDR3 is CASSFTVNPDSYGYTF. Here the CDR3 DNA reads TGTGCCAGCAGCTTTACCGTTAACCCAGATTCATATGGCTACACCTTC.

The table lists this clonotype with many counts. This chain connects TRBV7-2 to TRBJ2-1, with D possibly TRBD2 on 5 matching bases. The CDR3 length is 16 residues. Germline CDR1 is SGHTA and CDR2 is FQGNSA. The ends were cut back, 5 bases at V and 8 bases at J, with 22 bases in the middle. CDR3 nucleotides: TGTGCCAGCAGCCAGAATACAGCACTCCTCGGGGATGAGCAGTTCTTC. It codes for CASSQNTALLGDEQFF.

The chain has TRBV4-1 and TRBJ2-7, with D possibly TRBD2 on 5 matching bases. The CDR3 has 16 residues. The ends were cut back, 0 bases at V and 6 bases at J, with 18 bases in the middle. Germline CDR1 and CDR2: MGHRA and YSYEKL. CDR3 DNA sequence: TGCGCCAGCAGCCAAGAAACCGGGATCTCCTCCGGCGAGCAGTACTTC. It encodes CASSQETGISSGEQYF.

In its sample, this clonotype was seen a few times. This chain connects TRBV3-1 to TRBJ1-3, with D tentatively TRBD1 (5 bases). This CDR3 comprises 15 residues. CDR1 and CDR2 (germline): LGHDT, YNNKEL (reference sequence). The germline V and J ends were trimmed by 1 base and 0 bases, with 7 bases remaining between them. CDR3 region: CASSQGDFSGNTIYF. CDR3 nucleotides: TGTGCCAGCAGCCAAGGGGACTTCTCTGGAAACACCATATATTTT. Based on the CDR3 plus reference TRBV3-1 and TRBJ1-3, the full variable domain is DTAVSQTPKYLVTQMGNDKSIKCEQNLGHDTMYWYKQDSKKFLKIMFSYNNKELIINETVPNRFSPKSPDKAHLNLHINSLELGDSAVYFCASSQGDFSGNTIYFGEGSWLTVV.

In its sample, this clonotype was seen a few times. This CDR3 is CASSPLTGVYNEQFF. In DNA, the CDR3 is TGTGCCAGCAGCCCCCTGACAGGGGTCTACAATGAGCAGTTCTTC. The V call is TRBV28, the J call TRBJ2-1; 8 bases are a match to TRBD1. The germline V gene encodes CDR1 MDHEN and CDR2 SYDVKM. Trimming took 6 bases from V and 3 from J; bases not matched to a gene: 7. The CDR3 is made up of 15 amino acids.